This T cell receptor beta chain was captured by sequencing in a study of low-dose radiotherapy and immunotherapy resistance in tumors. Time point in this sample: before trial treatment. This clonotype was found many times. Alpha- and beta-chain coverage of first-strand cDNA came from TRAV- and TRBV-specific primers. TCR amplification used approximately 19 PCR cycles, a constant-region primer and a V-primer adapter. mRNA that had been isolated underwent amplification through in vitro transcription. TCRdb used MiXCR to reprocess the reads, holding one entry per CDR3 protein. Found here are 64,000 or so distinct CDR3 sequences, more than 20% of them singletons; the top ten hold about 7%. The V gene end was trimmed by 1 base and the J gene end by 10 bases; junction bases not matched to a gene: 1. Germline values: CDR1 LGHNA, CDR2 YSLEER. The CDR3 length is 12 residues.

The chain recombines TRBV4-3 with TRBJ2-1, with 7 bases matching TRBD1. The sequence was obtained from a male donor with rectosigmoid adenocarcinoma. Material: PBMCs, obtained before treatment. In nucleotides, the CDR3 is TGCGCCAGCAGCCAAGGGGACAGAGAGCAGTTCTTC. This codes for CASSQGDREQFF.